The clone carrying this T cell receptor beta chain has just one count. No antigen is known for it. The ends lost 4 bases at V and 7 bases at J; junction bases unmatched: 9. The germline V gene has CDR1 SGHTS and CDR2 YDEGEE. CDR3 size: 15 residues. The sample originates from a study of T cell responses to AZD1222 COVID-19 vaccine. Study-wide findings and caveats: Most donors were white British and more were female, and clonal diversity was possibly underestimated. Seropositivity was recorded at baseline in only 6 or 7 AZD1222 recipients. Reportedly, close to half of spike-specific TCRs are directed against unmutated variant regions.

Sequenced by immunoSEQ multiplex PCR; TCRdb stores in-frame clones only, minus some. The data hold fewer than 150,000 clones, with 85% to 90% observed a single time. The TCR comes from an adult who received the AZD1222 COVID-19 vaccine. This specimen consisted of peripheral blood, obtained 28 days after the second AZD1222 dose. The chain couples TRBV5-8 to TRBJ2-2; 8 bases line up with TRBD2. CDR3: CASSPRGGQHGELFF. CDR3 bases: TGTGCCAGCAGCCCTCGGGGGGGGCAGCACGGGGAGCTGTTTTTT. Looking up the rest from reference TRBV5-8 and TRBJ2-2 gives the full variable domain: EAGVTQSPTHLIKTRGQQATLRCSPISGHTSVYWYQQALGLGLQFLLWYDEGEERNRGNFPPRFSGRQFPNYSSELNVNALELEDSALYLCASSPRGGQHGELFFGEGSRLTVL.